This record concerns one T cell receptor (beta chain) sequence. The antigen remains unidentified. Produced via immunoSEQ multiplex PCR; TCRdb's table is partial and in-frame only. The top ten hold under 1.5% of the sample, which has approximately 140,000 clones, approximately 84% seen once. This entry comes from a study of cytomegalovirus exposure and HLA in healthy donors. Background on the study: It was reported in a later analysis that the same platform had been used for the 120 validation repertoires as for the 550 to 700 first-cohort repertoires.

The V gene end was trimmed by 2 bases and the J gene end by 7 bases; junction bases not matched to a gene: 12. The CDR3 sequence is 16 residues long. The germline V gene has CDR1 SGDLS and CDR2 YYNGEE. Points from the study as a whole: Some TCR beta chains (more than 150 of them) were listed as cytomegalovirus-associated. Rare TCR sequences predominated, though certain public TCRs were found in many donors. High sensitivity and specificity were reportedly achieved when the classifier diagnosed cytomegalovirus status.

This TCR was sampled from a young woman in good health and CMV-seronegative. The sample consisted of PBMCs. The chain carries TRBV9 and TRBJ2-5, with 9 positions matching TRBD1. Here the CDR3 reads CASSVSGDRVVGTQYF. The CDR3 coding sequence is TGTGCCAGCAGCGTCTCTGGGGACAGGGTGGTAGGGACCCAGTACTTC.